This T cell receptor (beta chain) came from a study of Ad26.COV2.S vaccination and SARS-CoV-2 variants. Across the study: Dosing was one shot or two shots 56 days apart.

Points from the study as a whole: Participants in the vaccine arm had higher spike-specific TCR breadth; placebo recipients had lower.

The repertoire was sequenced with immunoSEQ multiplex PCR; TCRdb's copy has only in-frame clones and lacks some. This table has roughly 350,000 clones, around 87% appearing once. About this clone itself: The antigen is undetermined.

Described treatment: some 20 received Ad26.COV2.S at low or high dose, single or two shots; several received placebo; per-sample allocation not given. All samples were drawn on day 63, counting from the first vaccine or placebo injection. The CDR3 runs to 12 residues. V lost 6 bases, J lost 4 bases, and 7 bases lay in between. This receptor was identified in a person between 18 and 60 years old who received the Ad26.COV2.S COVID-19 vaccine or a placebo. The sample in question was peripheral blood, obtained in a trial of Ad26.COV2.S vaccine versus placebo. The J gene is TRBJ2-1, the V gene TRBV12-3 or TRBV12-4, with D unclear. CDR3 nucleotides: TGTGCCAGCAGCCGCCTATACAATGAGCAGTTCTTC. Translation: CASSRLYNEQFF.